A selection of T cell receptor beta chains follows, all from one sample in a study of blood T cell repertoires in COVID-19. The method was immunoSEQ multiplex PCR; TCRdb's version includes in-frame clones alone and lacks a portion of them. The repertoire includes 60,000 to 75,000 clones, approximately 85% of them detected once, and approximately 20% sits in the top ten. What was sequenced was peripheral blood. The receptor source for this set is a human donor in a cohort sampled during active COVID-19. Both conserved end residues are part of each CDR3. D genes are given only for firm matches. Some rows mark clone size as missing; the rest say once, few, many or name a class of expanded clone.

j_call clone_size d_call v_call cdr3_nt cdr3_aa
TRBJ2-7 . TRBD1 TRBV25-1 TGTGCCAGCAGTGAAAAACAGGGGAAATACGAGCAGTACTTC CASSEKQGKYEQYF
TRBJ1-5 . . TRBV30 TGTGCCTGGAGTGTAAGAACCGGGCAGCCCCAGCATTTT CAWSVRTGQPQHF
TRBJ2-7 . . TRBV6-5 TGTGCCAGCAGGAGGGTCTCTCTTTCGAACGAGCAGTACTTC CASRRVSLSNEQYF
TRBJ2-5 . . TRBV6-1 TGTGCCAGCAGTGAATCCCGGGGGAGCGGGCAAGAGACCCAGTACTTC CASSESRGSGQETQYF
TRBJ1-2 . TRBD1 TRBV7-9 TGTGCCAGCAGCTTAAGAGCCCTTTTAGGGACAGGGTATGGCTACACCTTC CASSLRALLGTGYGYTF
TRBJ2-4 . TRBD1 TRBV5-1 TGCGCCAGCAGGGGGGACAGGGGGCAATTCAAAAACATTCAGTACTTC CASRGDRGQFKNIQYF
TRBJ2-3 . . TRBV19 TGTGCCAGTAGTATTTGGCGGGACAGTTTTAACACAGATACGCAGTATTTT CASSIWRDSFNTDTQYF
TRBJ2-7 . TRBD1 TRBV6-5 TGTGCCAGCAGTTATGGGACAGGGGCGGACTACGAGCAGTACTTC CASSYGTGADYEQYF
TRBJ2-3 . TRBD2 TRBV7-2 TGTGCCAGCAGCTTAGCCGAGGGACTAGTATCAGATACGCAGTATTTT CASSLAEGLVSDTQYF
TRBJ2-7 few . TRBV7-9 TGTGCCAGCAGCTCCCAGGGATACGAGCAGTACTTC CASSSQGYEQYF
TRBJ2-1 . . TRBV10-3 TGTGCCATCAGTGGACAGTTAAGCAATGAGCAGTTCTTC CAISGQLSNEQFF
TRBJ2-4 few . TRBV10-1 TGCGCCAGCAGTGAGCGCTTGGGCACCATAGCCAAAAACATTCAGTACTTC CASSERLGTIAKNIQYF
TRBJ2-3 . . TRBV7-2 TGTGCCAGCAGCTTACGTAGGGGGACAGATACGCAGTATTTT CASSLRRGTDTQYF
TRBJ1-2 few TRBD1 TRBV2 TGTGCCAGCTCACAGGGGGCTACCTATGGCTACACCTTC CASSQGATYGYTF
TRBJ1-1 . . TRBV5-1 TGCGCCAGCAGCTTGGTACGGGGGATGAACACTGAAGCTTTCTTT CASSLVRGMNTEAFF
TRBJ1-6 . TRBD1 TRBV11-2 TGTGCCAGCAGCCCCCATGGTGCGGGACAGGGCTGGTCACCCCTCCACTTT CASSPHGAGQGWSPLHF
TRBJ2-2 . . TRBV7-2 TGTGCCAGCAGCCCGCCGCAAAGACGGGTGCGCGGGGAGCTGTTTTTT CASSPPQRRVRGELFF
TRBJ2-5 . . TRBV5-4 TGTGCCAGCAGCCGGTGGGGGGTTAGGAGAGAGACCCAGTACTTC CASSRWGVRRETQYF
TRBJ2-7 . . TRBV2 TGTGCCAGCACGGGGGGGGACAGGGCCCACGAGCAGTACTTC CASTGGDRAHEQYF
TRBJ2-5 once . TRBV11-2 TGTGCCAGCAGCTTGAGTCAGGGATCCCAAGAGACCCAGTACTTC CASSLSQGSQETQYF
TRBJ1-5 . . TRBV6-4 TGTGCCAGCACCCGAAGGGGATTCATAGTCAGCAATCAGCCCCAGCATTTT CASTRRGFIVSNQPQHF
TRBJ2-2 . TRBD2 TRBV9 TGTGCCAGCAGCCCATCGACTAGCACCACCGGGGAGCTGTTTTTT CASSPSTSTTGELFF
TRBJ2-5 . . TRBV11-2 TGTGCCAGCAGCCGGCAGGAAGAGACCCAGTACTTC CASSRQEETQYF